The clone carrying this T cell receptor beta chain was detected ten times or more. What it recognizes is unknown. This sample was taken from a study of early T cells in non-severe SARS-CoV-2 infection. Study as a whole: Chains were unpaired, as sequencing was done on bulk RNA from unsorted whole blood. Study observations and caveats: VDJdb matching favored anti-spike CD8 responses, missing private and CD4 specificities.

Tagging with unique molecular identifiers was applied to individual cDNA molecules. TCRdb passed the 5' RACE reads through MiXCR, listing each CDR3 protein once. The sample holds 25,000 to 35,000 distinct CDR3 sequences; 3% to 4% are singletons and the top ten take about 7.5%. The CDR3 is 14 amino acids. Germline V gives CDR1 MNHNY, CDR2 SVGAGI (reference sequence). Unmatched junction bases numbered 3, after V lost 6 bases and J lost 0 bases. Material for sequencing was whole blood. The V gene is TRBV6-6, the J gene TRBJ1-1; 8 bases align to TRBD1. The sequence was obtained from an adult who was a healthcare worker with PCR-confirmed SARS-CoV-2 infection or an uninfected control (not recorded which). CDR3 in amino acids: CASREQGVNTEAFF. The CDR3 nucleotides are TGTGCCAGCAGGGAACAGGGGGTGAACACTGAAGCTTTCTTT.